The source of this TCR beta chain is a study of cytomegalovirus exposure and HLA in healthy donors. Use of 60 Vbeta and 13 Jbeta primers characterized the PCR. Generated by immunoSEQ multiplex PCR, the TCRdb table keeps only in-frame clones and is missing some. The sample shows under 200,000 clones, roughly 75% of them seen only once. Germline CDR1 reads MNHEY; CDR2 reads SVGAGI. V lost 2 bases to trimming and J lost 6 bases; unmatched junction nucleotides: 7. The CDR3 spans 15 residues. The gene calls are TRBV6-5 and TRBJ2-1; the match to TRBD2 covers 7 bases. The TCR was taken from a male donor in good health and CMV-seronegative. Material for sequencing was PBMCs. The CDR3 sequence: CASSYGRATGNEQFF. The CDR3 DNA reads TGTGCCAGCAGTTACGGGAGGGCCACTGGCAATGAGCAGTTCTTC.